Shown below are 10 T cell receptor beta chains from a single sample sequenced in a study of tumor-infiltrating lymphocytes in primary liver carcinoma. A primer matching the constant region was used to make TCR beta cDNA from 500 to 650 ng of total RNA. Three nested multiplex PCR rounds, a slightly modified ARM-PCR, produced the libraries for TCR beta. A C-beta reverse primer was combined with TRBV1-TRBV30 forward primers in the first two PCR rounds, and each round had approximately 10 cycles. From the multiplex PCR reads, TCRdb called clonotypes with MiXCR, one entry per CDR3 protein. The table has approximately 22,000 distinct CDR3 sequences, roughly three quarters seen once. Without any cell sorting, about 18-30 mg of bulk tissue yielded co-extracted RNA and DNA. The sequencing input was liver tumor tissue from sampling region 1. The subset: tumor region T1, superior pole. The receptors originated from a man aged 40-55 years with primary liver carcinoma and hepatitis B virus infection.

This clonotype showed up just a few times. The chain combines TRBV5-5 with TRBJ2-1; possible D gene TRBD1, 5 bases. The CDR3 length is 15 residues. Looked up from germline, CDR1 is SGHKS and CDR2 is YYEKEE (reference sequence). Trimming took 4 bases from V and 12 from J, leaving 23 bases between them. In nucleotides, the CDR3 is TGTGCCAGCAGCCCTGGACAAGGTTCCTACAACGTGCAGTTCTTC. Residues: CASSPGQGSYNVQFF.

With regard to this clonotype: Possible read error: a much larger clone is one base away. This chain links TRBV7-6 with TRBJ2-7; 9 bases are a match to TRBD1. The V and J ends lost 2 bases and 1 base, in that order; junction bases with no gene match: 6. The CDR3 has 16 amino acids. CDR1 SGHVS and CDR2 FNYEAQ come from the germline V gene. The CDR3 is CASSLLSGTGSYEQYF. As DNA, the CDR3 is TGTGCCAGCAGCTTATTGAGCGGGACAGGGTCCTACGAGCAGTACTTC.

This rearrangement joins TRBV6-6 to TRBJ2-2; 10 nucleotides match TRBD2. The CDR3 extends over 20 amino acids. The V gene's germline CDR1 is MNHNY and CDR2 SVGAGI (reference sequence). With 9 bases clipped from V and 0 bases from J, the junction kept 19 bases outside the gene matches. The CDR3 DNA sequence: TGTGCCAGTAGTGCGCTCGTGGGACTAGCGTGGCCAACGAACACCGGGGAGCTGTTTTTT. Translated: CASSALVGLAWPTNTGELFF.

The sample holds a few counts of this clonotype. Compared with germline, one end of the junction differs, possibly owing to a read error. This chain connects TRBV6-5 to TRBJ2-7, with 9 bases fitting TRBD1. Germline-derived CDR1 and CDR2 are MNHEY and SVGAGI. This CDR3 contains 13 residues. The CDR3 nucleotides read TGTGCCATCAGTGTTTCACAGGGGGCAAAGCGGTACTTC. Its translation is CAISVSQGAKRYF.

The CDR3 spells CASADQPGVYTQYF. The CDR3 nucleotides are TGTGCTAGTGCCGACCAACCAGGAGTGTATACGCAGTATTTT. This sequence joins TRBV12-5 and TRBJ2-3; D not certain. In germline, CDR1 is LGHNT, CDR2 FRNRAP. This CDR3 spans 14 amino acids. V was shortened by 7 bases and J by 7 bases, with 18 bases between the two germline ends.

This clonotype was seen ten or more times. This chain's CDR3 is CASSYRQGSNEKLFF. Written as DNA, the CDR3 is TGTGCCAGCAGCTACCGACAGGGGTCTAATGAAAAACTGTTTTTT. The V call is TRBV7-9, the J call TRBJ1-4, with TRBD1 identical over 8 bases. Germline loops: CDR1 SEHNR, CDR2 FQNEAQ (reference sequence). V was pared by 4 bases and J by 3 bases, with 4 bases of the junction left unmatched. The CDR3 is 15 residues long.

Comment on this clonotype: One junction end disagrees with the germline gene, perhaps due to a read error. CDR3 nucleotide sequence: TGTGACAGCAGTATGGGGACGGGGGGGTTCTACGAGCAGTACTTC. As protein: CDSSMGTGGFYEQYF. The V and J genes are TRBV12-3 or TRBV12-4 and TRBJ2-7; 8 positions agree with TRBD2. This CDR3 contains 15 residues.

With respect to this clonotype: With a much larger clone just one base away, this may be a read error. This rearrangement joins TRBV6-6 to TRBJ2-3; possibly TRBD2 for D (5 bases). The CDR3 consists of 14 residues. The V end lost 4 bases, the J end lost 5 bases, and 13 bases lay between the germline ends. The germline V gene has CDR1 MNHNY and CDR2 SVGAGI (reference sequence). The DNA for the CDR3 is TGTGCCAGCAGTTTCCCGGGAATGGGAGATACGCAGTATTTT. Translation: CASSFPGMGDTQYF.

Of note for this clonotype: Mismatch with germline at one junction end may stem from a read error. The DNA of the CDR3 is TGTGCCAACAGCCAAGAGTACGGACATGGTTTTTGGACAGAAGCTTTCTTT. The encoded protein is CANSQEYGHGFWTEAFF. V gene TRBV4-2 combines with J gene TRBJ1-1, with D tentatively TRBD1 (5 bases). Germline V gene data show CDR1 as LGHNA and CDR2 as YNFKEQ. CDR3 length: 17 amino acids.

In the case of this clonotype: The CDR3 carries no conserved terminal phenylalanine or tryptophan, so it likely arises from a read error. The V gene is TRBV11-1, the J gene TRBJ2-1, with D possibly being TRBD1 (6 bases). Looked up from germline, CDR1 is SGHAT and CDR2 is FQDESV (reference sequence). The CDR3 extends over 12 amino acids. CDR3 nucleotides: TGTGCCTGCGCAGGGGCCTACAATAAGCAGTTCTAC. Translated: CACAGAYNKQFY.